The present T cell receptor (beta chain) was sequenced within a study of blood T cell repertoires in COVID-19. At the level of the study: From T cells, B-cell-depleted T cells, or PBMCs came the material, which was cDNA or gDNA.

Participants had their cohort set by participant-reported clinical history. Trimming cost V 4 bases and J 8 bases; bases outside gene matches: 9. The CDR3 sequence is 15 residues long. Germline CDR1 reads LGHDT; CDR2 reads YNNKEL (reference sequence). In the source study's methods: Amplifying reference gene primers gave estimates of nucleated cell counts. Using immunoSEQ multiplex PCR, the repertoire was profiled, and TCRdb retains in-frame clones only, with some absent. D and trimming come from the DNA, and the V and J calls and clone size come from that table. The sample contains roughly 250,000 clones, around nine tenths of which appear only once.

This clonotype originated in a woman in her late teens or twenties who had recovered from COVID-19. The sequencing sample was made of PBMCs or T cells enriched from blood (not recorded which). J is TRBJ2-1 and V is TRBV3-1 (or the pseudogene TRBV3-2); 9 positions agree with TRBD2. Here the CDR3 DNA reads TGTGCCAGCAGCCCCGGGCTAGCGGGGTGGCATGAGCAGTTCTTC. It is translated as CASSPGLAGWHEQFF.